This paragraph reports one T cell receptor beta chain. CDR1 MDHEN and CDR2 SYDVKM come from the germline V gene. This CDR3 is built from 13 residues. V was pared by 5 bases and J by 5 bases, with 11 bases between. Measured with immunoSEQ multiplex PCR; TCRdb has only the in-frame clones, and not every one. This sample yields around 130,000 clones, of which 70% to 90% are seen a single time; approximately 2% belongs to the top ten. These data come from a study of blood T cell repertoires in COVID-19. The sample was peripheral blood. The TCR comes from a man aged 65 to 85 with active COVID-19. The V and J genes are TRBV28 and TRBJ2-3, with D maybe TRBD2 (6 bases). CDR3 nucleotide sequence: TGTGCCAGCAGTCTCTCAGCGGGAGATACGCAGTATTTT. Amino acids: CASSLSAGDTQYF.